These 3 T cell receptor beta chains came from one sample sequenced in a study of T cells in Graves' hyperthyroidism and ophthalmopathy. The investigators amplified TCR beta CDR3 regions from RNA transcripts. HTBI primers drove first-round RT-PCR of the TCR CDR3. One entry per CDR3 protein results from TCRdb running MiXCR on the multiplex PCR reads. The data hold over 250,000 distinct CDR3 sequences, with 25% observed a single time. The sequencing input was blood. These receptor sequences come from a man aged 40-49 years with Graves' hyperthyroidism that later progressed to Graves' ophthalmopathy.

This clonotype was picked up many times. The chain carries TRBV28 and TRBJ2-7, with D tentatively TRBD2 (5 bases). The germline V gene encodes CDR1 MDHEN and CDR2 SYDVKM. Trimming took 5 bases from V and 3 from J, leaving 20 bases between them. This CDR3 spans 16 amino acids. CDR3 in amino acids: CASSLPLVGGNYEQYF. CDR3 sequence (DNA): TGTGCCAGCAGTCTCCCGCTGGTTGGAGGCAACTACGAGCAGTACTTC.

This chain uses TRBV20-1 with TRBJ1-1, with 7 bases aligning to TRBD1. The CDR3 has 14 amino acids. Germline V lookup: CDR1 DFQATT, CDR2 SNEGSKA (reference sequence). The CDR3 DNA follows: TGCACAGAAGGGGGTCAGGGGGGGAACACTGAAGCTTTCTTT. Translated, it gives CTEGGQGGNTEAFF.

This clonotype was picked up many times. The CDR3 end shows no conserved phenylalanine or tryptophan, and so a read error is likely. This rearrangement joins TRBV19 to TRBJ2-7; TRBD1 matches at 7 bases. V was pared by 1 base and J by 1 base, with 4 bases of the junction left unmatched. This CDR3 comprises 15 residues. CDR1 and CDR2 (germline): LNHDA, SQIVND (reference sequence). CDR3 nucleotides: TGTGCCAGTAGTATAGGGACAGGTCTGTCCTACGAGCAGTACTCC. This encodes CASSIGTGLSYEQYS.